This T cell receptor beta chain was identified in a study of T cell changes during pregnancy in multiple sclerosis. TCRdb keeps only in-frame clones here, not all; method: immunoSEQ multiplex PCR. The sample includes 65,000 to 85,000 clones, about nine tenths of them seen just once. V was clipped by 0 bases and J by 7 bases; unmatched bases: 15. This CDR3 is 17 amino acids long. Per the germline V gene, CDR1 is GTSNPN and CDR2 is SVGIG (reference sequence). The starting material was peripheral blood, obtained after pregnancy. This TCR was sampled from a female donor in good health, enrolled as a control in a pregnancy study. The chain joins TRBV30 to TRBJ2-3; 8 bases are shared with TRBD2. The CDR3, as DNA: TGTGCCTGGAGTGTAGGGACCAGCCGGACTAGCAAGAATACGCAGTATTTT. This translates into CAWSVGTSRTSKNTQYF.